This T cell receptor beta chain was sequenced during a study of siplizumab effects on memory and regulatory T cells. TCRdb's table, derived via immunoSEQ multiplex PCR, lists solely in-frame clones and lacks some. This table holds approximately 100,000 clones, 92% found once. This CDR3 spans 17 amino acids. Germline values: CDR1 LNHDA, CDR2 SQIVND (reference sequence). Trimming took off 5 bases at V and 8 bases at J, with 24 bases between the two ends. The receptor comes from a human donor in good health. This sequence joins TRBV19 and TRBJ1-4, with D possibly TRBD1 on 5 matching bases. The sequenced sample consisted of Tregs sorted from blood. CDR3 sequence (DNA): TGTGCCAGTAGTCCCGGGCCCTCGGGACTGTTCCTGGAAAAACTGTTTTTT. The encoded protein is CASSPGPSGLFLEKLFF.